This TCR beta chain was found in a study of radiation and T cells in renal cell carcinoma. Study-wide findings and caveats: Dominant CDR3 motifs were more common in irradiated tumors than controls. Sampling covered only around 0.98 g of each tumor.

Documented treatment: treatment-naive control, cytoreductive nephrectomy. Profiling relied on immunoSEQ multiplex PCR, and the TCRdb table lists in-frame clones only, not all of them. The sample lists roughly 8,000 clones; less than 75% were seen once. Germline values: CDR1 MGHDK, CDR2 SYGVNS. V lost 6 bases to trimming and J lost 2 bases, with 9 bases between them. The CDR3 has 13 residues. For this clone: Antigen specificity is unknown.

This sequence joins TRBV25-1 and TRBJ2-3; D is ambiguous. This sequence was found in a woman aged 70-85 years with renal cell carcinoma. The sequencing here drew on tumor tissue, taken from a patient whose treatment was nephrectomy without radiotherapy. The CDR3, as DNA: TGTGCCAGCAGGGCCTCCTCCACAGATACGCAGTATTTT. It encodes CASRASSTDTQYF.